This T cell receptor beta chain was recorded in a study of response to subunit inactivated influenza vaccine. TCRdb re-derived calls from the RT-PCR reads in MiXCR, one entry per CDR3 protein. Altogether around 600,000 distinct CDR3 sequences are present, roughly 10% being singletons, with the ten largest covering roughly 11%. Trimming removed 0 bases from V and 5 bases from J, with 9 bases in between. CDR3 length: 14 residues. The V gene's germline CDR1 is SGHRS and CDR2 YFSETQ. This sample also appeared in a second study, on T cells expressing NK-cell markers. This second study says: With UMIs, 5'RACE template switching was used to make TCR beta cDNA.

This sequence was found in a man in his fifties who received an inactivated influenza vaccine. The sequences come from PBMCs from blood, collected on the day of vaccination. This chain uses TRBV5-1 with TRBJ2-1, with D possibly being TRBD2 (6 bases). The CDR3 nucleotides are TGCGCCAGCAGCTTGGATTGGGGGGACAATGAGCAGTTCTTC. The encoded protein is CASSLDWGDNEQFF.